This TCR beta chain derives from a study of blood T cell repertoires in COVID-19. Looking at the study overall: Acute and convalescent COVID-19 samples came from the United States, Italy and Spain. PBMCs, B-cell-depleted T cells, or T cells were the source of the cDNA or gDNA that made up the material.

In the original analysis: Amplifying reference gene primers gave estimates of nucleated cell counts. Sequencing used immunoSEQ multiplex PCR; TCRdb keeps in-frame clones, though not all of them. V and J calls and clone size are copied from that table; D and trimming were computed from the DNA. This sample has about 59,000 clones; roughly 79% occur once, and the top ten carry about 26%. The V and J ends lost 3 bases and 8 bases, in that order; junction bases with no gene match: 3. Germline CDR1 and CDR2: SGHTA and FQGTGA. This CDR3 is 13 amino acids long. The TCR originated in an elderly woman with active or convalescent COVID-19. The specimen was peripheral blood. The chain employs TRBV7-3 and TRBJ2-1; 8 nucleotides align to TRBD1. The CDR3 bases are TGTGCCAGCAGCTTCAACAGGGGGGATGAGCAGTTCTTC. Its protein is CASSFNRGDEQFF.